This T cell receptor (beta chain) was captured by sequencing in a study of blood T cell repertoires in COVID-19. Overall study: Collection of acute and convalescent COVID-19 samples took place in the United States, Italy and Spain. PBMCs, B-cell-depleted T cells, or T cells were the source of the cDNA or gDNA that made up the material.

CDR3 length equals 13 residues. V was shortened by 7 bases and J by 3 bases, with 12 bases between the two germline ends. Original data processing: Reference gene primer amplification yielded estimated nucleated cell counts. Sequenced by immunoSEQ multiplex PCR; TCRdb stores in-frame clones only, minus some. V and J calls and clone size are those listed in that table; D and trimming were worked out from the DNA. The sample lists around 250,000 clones, 84% seen once, with approximately 9% in the top ten. The material sequenced was peripheral blood. This receptor was taken from a human donor in a cohort sampled during active COVID-19. This rearrangement joins TRBV12-3 or TRBV12-4 to TRBJ1-1; tentative D call: TRBD1 (6 bases). CDR3 DNA sequence: TGTGCCAGCACCAATCAGGGGTACACTGAAGCTTTCTTT. Protein sequence: CASTNQGYTEAFF.